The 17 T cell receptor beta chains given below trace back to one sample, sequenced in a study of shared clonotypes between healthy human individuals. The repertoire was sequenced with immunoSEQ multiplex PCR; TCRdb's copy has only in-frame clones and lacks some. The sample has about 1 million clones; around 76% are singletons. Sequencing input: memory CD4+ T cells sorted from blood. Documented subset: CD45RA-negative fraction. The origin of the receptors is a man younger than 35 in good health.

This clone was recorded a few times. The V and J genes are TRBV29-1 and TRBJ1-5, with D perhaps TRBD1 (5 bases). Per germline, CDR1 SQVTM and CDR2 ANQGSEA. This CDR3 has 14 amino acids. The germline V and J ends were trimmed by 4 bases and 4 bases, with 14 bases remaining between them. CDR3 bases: TGCAGCGTTGCTGGTGGGGCCGGGAATCAGCCCCAGCATTTT. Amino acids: CSVAGGAGNQPQHF.

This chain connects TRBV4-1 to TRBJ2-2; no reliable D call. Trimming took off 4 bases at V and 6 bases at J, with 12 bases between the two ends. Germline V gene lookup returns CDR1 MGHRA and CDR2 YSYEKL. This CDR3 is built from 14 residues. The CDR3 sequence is CASSREYGSGELFF. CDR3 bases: TGCGCCAGCAGCCGAGAATATGGATCCGGGGAGCTGTTTTTT.

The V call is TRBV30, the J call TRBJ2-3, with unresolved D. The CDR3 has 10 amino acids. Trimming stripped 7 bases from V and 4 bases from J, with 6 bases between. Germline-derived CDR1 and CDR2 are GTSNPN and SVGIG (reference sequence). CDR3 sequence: CASAADTQYF. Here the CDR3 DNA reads TGTGCCTCCGCGGCAGATACGCAGTATTTT.

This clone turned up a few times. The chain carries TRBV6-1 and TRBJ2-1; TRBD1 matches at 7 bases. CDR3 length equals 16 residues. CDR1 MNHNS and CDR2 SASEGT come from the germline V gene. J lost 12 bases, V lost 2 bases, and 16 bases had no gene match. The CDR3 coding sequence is TGTGCCAGCAGTGAAAACAGGGGAAAGGGCACGACCCGGCAGTTCTTC. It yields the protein CASSENRGKGTTRQFF.

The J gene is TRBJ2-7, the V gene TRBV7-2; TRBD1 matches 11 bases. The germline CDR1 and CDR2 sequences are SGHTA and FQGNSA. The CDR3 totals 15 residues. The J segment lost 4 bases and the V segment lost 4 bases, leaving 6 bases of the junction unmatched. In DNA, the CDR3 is TGTGCCAGCAGCTCCTGGGACAGGGGGTGGTACGAGCAGTACTTC. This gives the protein CASSSWDRGWYEQYF.

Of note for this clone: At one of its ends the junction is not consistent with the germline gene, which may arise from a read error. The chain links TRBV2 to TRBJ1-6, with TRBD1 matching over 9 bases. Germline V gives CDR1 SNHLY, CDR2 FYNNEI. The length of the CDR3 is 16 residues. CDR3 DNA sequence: TGTGCCAGCAGGGAAGGGACAGGGAGAAATTTTTCACCCCTCCACTTT. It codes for CASREGTGRNFSPLHF.

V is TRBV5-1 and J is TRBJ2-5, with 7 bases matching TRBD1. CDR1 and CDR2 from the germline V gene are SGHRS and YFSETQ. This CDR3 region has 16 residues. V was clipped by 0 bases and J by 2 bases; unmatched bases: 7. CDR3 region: CASSLADRALQETQYF. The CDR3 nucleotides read TGCGCCAGCAGCTTGGCCGACAGGGCCCTTCAAGAGACCCAGTACTTC.

CDR3 in amino acids: CSVVLSVGSMAFF. Here the CDR3 DNA reads TGCAGCGTTGTACTCTCAGTTGGAAGTATGGCTTTCTTT. J is TRBJ1-1 and V is TRBV29-1; D not resolved. Germline CDR1 SQVTM, CDR2 ANQGSEA. V was trimmed by 4 bases and J by 11 bases, leaving 20 bases between them. The CDR3 sequence is 13 residues long.

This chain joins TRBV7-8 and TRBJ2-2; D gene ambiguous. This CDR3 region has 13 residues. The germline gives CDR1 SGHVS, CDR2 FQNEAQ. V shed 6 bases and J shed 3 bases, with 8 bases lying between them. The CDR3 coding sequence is TGTGCCAGCAGGGCACCCCACACCGGGGAGCTGTTTTTT. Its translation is CASRAPHTGELFF.

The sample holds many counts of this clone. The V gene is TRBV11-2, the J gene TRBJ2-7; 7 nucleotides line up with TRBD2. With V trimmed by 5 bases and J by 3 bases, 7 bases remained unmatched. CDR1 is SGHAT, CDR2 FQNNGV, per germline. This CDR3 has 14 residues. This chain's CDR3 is CASSPYGGIYEQYF. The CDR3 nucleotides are TGTGCCAGCAGCCCATACGGGGGGATCTACGAGCAGTACTTC.

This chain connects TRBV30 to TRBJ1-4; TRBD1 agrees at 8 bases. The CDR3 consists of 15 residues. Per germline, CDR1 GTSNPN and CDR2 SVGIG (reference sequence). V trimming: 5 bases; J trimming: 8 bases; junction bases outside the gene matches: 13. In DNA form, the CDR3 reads TGTGCCTGGTCCCCCCGGGGTACAGGGGGAGAAAAACTGTTTTTT. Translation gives CAWSPRGTGGEKLFF.

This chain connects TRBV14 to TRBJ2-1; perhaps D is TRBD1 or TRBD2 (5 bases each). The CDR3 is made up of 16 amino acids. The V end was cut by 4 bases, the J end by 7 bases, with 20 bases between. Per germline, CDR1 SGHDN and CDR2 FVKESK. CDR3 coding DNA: TGTGCCAGCAGCCGACAAGGGACGGTCTGGAGAAATGAGCAGTTCTTC. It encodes CASSRQGTVWRNEQFF.

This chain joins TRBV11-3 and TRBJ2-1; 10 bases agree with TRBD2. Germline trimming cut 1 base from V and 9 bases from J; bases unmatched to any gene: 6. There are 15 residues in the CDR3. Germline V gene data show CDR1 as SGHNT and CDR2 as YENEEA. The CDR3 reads CASSLVSGGAVEQFF. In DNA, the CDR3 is TGTGCCAGCAGCTTAGTAAGCGGGGGGGCAGTTGAGCAGTTCTTC. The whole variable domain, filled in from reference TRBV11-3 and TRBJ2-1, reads EAGVVQSPRYKIIEKKQPVAFWCNPISGHNTLYWYLQNLGQGPELLIRYENEEAVDDSQLPKDRFSAERLKGVDSTLKIQPAELGDSAVYLCASSLVSGGAVEQFFGPGTRLTVL.

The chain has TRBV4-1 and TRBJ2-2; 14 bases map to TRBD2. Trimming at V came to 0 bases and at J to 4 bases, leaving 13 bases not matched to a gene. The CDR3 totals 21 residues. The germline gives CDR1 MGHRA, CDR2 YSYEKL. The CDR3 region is CASSQDPTSGRAVFITGELFF. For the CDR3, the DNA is TGCGCCAGCAGCCAAGATCCGACTAGCGGGAGGGCCGTTTTTATCACCGGGGAGCTGTTTTTT.

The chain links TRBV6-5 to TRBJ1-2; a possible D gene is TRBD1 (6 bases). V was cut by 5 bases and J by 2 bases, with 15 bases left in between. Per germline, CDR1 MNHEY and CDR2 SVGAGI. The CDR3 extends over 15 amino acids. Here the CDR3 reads CASSATGHPNYGYTF. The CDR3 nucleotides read TGTGCCAGCAGTGCTACGGGACACCCAAACTATGGCTACACCTTC.

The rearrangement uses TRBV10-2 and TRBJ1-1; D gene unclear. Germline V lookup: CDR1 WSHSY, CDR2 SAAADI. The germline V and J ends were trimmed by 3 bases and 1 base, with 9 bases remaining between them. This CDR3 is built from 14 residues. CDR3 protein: CASSEPRWNTEAFF. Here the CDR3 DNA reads TGCGCCAGCAGTGAACCCAGGTGGAACACTGAAGCTTTCTTT.

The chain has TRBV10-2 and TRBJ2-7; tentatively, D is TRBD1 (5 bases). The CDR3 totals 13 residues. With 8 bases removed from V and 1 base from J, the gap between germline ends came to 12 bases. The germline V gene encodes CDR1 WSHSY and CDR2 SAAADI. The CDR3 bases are TGCGCCAGCGCGACAGTCAAGTCCTACGAGCAGTACTTC. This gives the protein CASATVKSYEQYF.